Sequencing of this T cell receptor beta chain was carried out in a study of multiple sclerosis patients with progressive multifocal leukoencephalopathy (dated by TCRdb to between 2019 and 2020). Context from the whole study: The controls were roughly five MS patients treated with natalizumab who did not develop PML and who were sampled longitudinally. Peripheral T and B cells were examined in MS patients who went on to develop PML (4 under natalizumab, 1 after alemtuzumab) as well as in treated patients who did not. Longitudinal follow-up was performed in two natalizumab-treated patients who later developed PML, from before therapy through 6 and 12 months to PML onset. The study aimed to detect JC virus-specific or public T-cell expansions arising at the time of PML onset.

Amplification of TRB CDR3 regions from genomic DNA was performed at survey-level depth using the immunoSEQ two-step multiplex PCR. Synthetic inline TR CDR3 controls covering all V-J pairings were spiked into each PCR so that template counts could be estimated and amplification bias removed. Reads went through processing to reduce amplification and sequencing bias, and quantification was done against synthetic TR CDR3 analogs. The study's own analysis went as follows. Raw data were processed in ImmunoSEQ Analyzer, with out-of-frame sequences and CDR3s containing stop codons removed, and gene names were assigned according to IMGT nomenclature. Normalized Shannon entropy, defined as 1 minus Pielou's evenness, served as the summary measure of repertoire diversity. TRB sequences were considered identical only when V gene, J gene and CDR3 were shared. Public PML clonotypes were CDR3s found in two or more PML-onset samples but not found earlier, in controls, or in public databases. Positional CDR3 amino acid composition was analyzed in Skylign with the observed count method. TCRdb provides this immuneACCESS table in a form limited to in-frame rearrangements. Some clones are lacking; in checked studies, under half of them reflect an unresolved V gene, and why the rest are absent is not known. V, J and clone size reflect that table, while D and trimming were determined from the DNA. The sample has fewer than 40,000 clones on record, about 92% of them singletons. 1.9% of the sample is in the top ten clones.

Study-wide conclusions, independent of this receptor: In most PML patients, lower normalized Shannon entropy suggested less diverse TRB repertoires, while the natalizumab-treated controls had values close to 1. TRB clones with frequency above 0.5% were observed only in PML patients, but the clones expanded at PML onset were found to be already present before and during natalizumab therapy. When PML developed, no shared TRBV or TRBJ gene usage and no preferred TRBV-TRBJ pairings were found. Analysis was limited to peripheral blood, even though cerebrospinal fluid or brain lymphocytes might be more informative for natalizumab-associated PML. Given the small, descriptive cohort, it remained unclear whether the study findings reflect JC virus infection or general immunocompromise.

Based on the germline V gene, the CDR1 and CDR2 sequences are SGHNT and YENEEA. From its cysteine to its phenylalanine, the CDR3 spans 12 amino acids. Just CDR3 DNA is preserved here, 36 bases in frame from base 1. Cut back by 0 bases and 2 bases, the V and J ends lie 0 bases apart. The sample's time point label is to be understood as: before natalizumab initiation. Every listed patient had received interferon beta before, and every PML patient was female. Before the first natalizumab infusion, T0 blood samples were collected. Ficoll-Hypaque density gradient centrifugation was used to isolate peripheral blood mononuclear cells. Points on this clone: What antigen it recognizes has not been identified. Base-call qualities are not available, and no considerably larger clone is one nucleotide away.

The source of this sequence is a man aged 25-40 years with multiple sclerosis. The source material was PBMCs. This chain joins TRBV11-3 to TRBJ2-3; no confident D gene assignment can be made. The CDR3 protein sequence reads: CASSLDTDTQYF. In nucleotides, the sequence is TGTGCCAGCAGCTTAGACACAGATACGCAGTATTTT. When the CDR3 is completed using the reference TRBV11-3 and TRBJ2-3 genes on either side, the full variable domain is EAGVVQSPRYKIIEKKQPVAFWCNPISGHNTLYWYLQNLGQGPELLIRYENEEAVDDSQLPKDRFSAERLKGVDSTLKIQPAELGDSAVYLCASSLDTDTQYFGPGTRLTVL.